Below are 19 T cell receptor beta chains sequenced from a single sample in a study of CD4 T cells in relation to SARS-CoV-2 and coronaviruses. Repertoires were generated with immunoSEQ multiplex PCR, while TCRdb's copy carries only in-frame clones and drops some. The sample contains approximately 50,000 clones, around 92% of which appear only once. The specimen sequenced was naive CD4+ T cells from PBMCs. Regarding subset: naive CD4+ T cells isolated by negative enrichment. These receptors came from an adult with COVID-19.

The chain joins TRBV19 to TRBJ2-7; 7 bases map to TRBD1. In germline, CDR1 is LNHDA, CDR2 SQIVND (reference sequence). The junction had 18 bases not matched to a gene; V was cut back by 5 bases and J by 5 bases. This CDR3 has 17 residues. This CDR3 is CASSPKGLRSQGDEQYF. CDR3 in DNA: TGTGCCAGTAGTCCTAAAGGGCTAAGATCTCAGGGGGACGAGCAGTACTTC.

This clone has a single count. The chain recombines TRBV15 with TRBJ2-3; D gene unclear. The CDR3 loop spans 14 amino acids. Germline values: CDR1 LNHNV, CDR2 YYDKDF (reference sequence). Trimming removed 5 bases at V and 0 bases at J, with 9 bases between. The CDR3: CATSGLRSTDTQYF. As DNA, the CDR3 is TGTGCCACCAGCGGTTTACGGAGCACAGATACGCAGTATTTT.

J is TRBJ2-7 and V is TRBV10-3; 8 bases align to TRBD2. The CDR3 consists of 15 residues. The J segment lost 4 bases and the V segment lost 4 bases, leaving 9 bases of the junction unmatched. Germline V gene data show CDR1 as ENHRY and CDR2 as SYGVKD. The CDR3 here is CAISVGAGDGYEQYF. CDR3 DNA: TGTGCCATCAGTGTCGGAGCGGGAGATGGGTACGAGCAGTACTTC.

V and J are TRBV5-1 and TRBJ1-4, with D perhaps TRBD1 (6 bases). V was cut by 4 bases and J by 6 bases, with 19 bases left in between. CDR3 length equals 16 residues. Germline CDR1 reads SGHRS; CDR2 reads YFSETQ. CDR3 nucleotide sequence: TGCGCCAGCAGCATAGGAAACAGGGTCGGGTATGAAAAACTGTTTTTT. The encoded protein is CASSIGNRVGYEKLFF.

The rearrangement joins TRBV11-2 to TRBJ2-2; perhaps TRBD2 as D (6 bases). Germline V gene sequence: CDR1 SGHAT, CDR2 FQNNGV. Trimming took 4 bases from V and 4 from J, leaving 7 bases between them. There are 13 residues in the CDR3. As DNA, the CDR3 is TGTGCCAGCAGCTCGCGGGGCACCGGGGAGCTGTTTTTT. Encoded protein: CASSSRGTGELFF.

The chain couples TRBV6-9 to TRBJ2-3, with 9 bases that match TRBD2. The CDR3 runs to 14 residues. From germline, CDR1 is MNHGY and CDR2 SVAAGI. V was pared by 9 bases and J by 2 bases, with 6 bases of the junction left unmatched. The CDR3 DNA reads TGTGCCAGTTGTAGCGGGAGAGTCACAGATACGCAGTATTTT. This translates into CASCSGRVTDTQYF.

This clone occurred once. The chain is built from TRBV14 and TRBJ1-3; D gene uncertain. Germline V gene lookup returns CDR1 SGHDN and CDR2 FVKESK. Trimming removed 2 bases at V and 8 bases at J, with 19 bases between. CDR3 length: 16 residues. CDR3 residues: CASSQLAGSRGDTIYF. CDR3 nucleotide sequence: TGTGCCAGCAGCCAACTAGCTGGGTCCCGCGGGGACACCATATATTTT.

V gene TRBV27 combines with J gene TRBJ2-3; D is uncertain. Deletions cut 2 bases from V and 13 bases from J, with 10 bases between. Per the germline V gene, CDR1 is MNHEY and CDR2 is SMNVEV (reference sequence). This CDR3 is built from 11 residues. CDR3 sequence reads: CASSLGSSEYF. CDR3 nucleotide sequence: TGTGCCAGCAGTTTAGGTAGTAGTGAGTATTTT.

The rearrangement uses TRBV5-1 and TRBJ2-3; 9 nucleotides align to TRBD1. The CDR3 is 15 amino acids. V dropped 3 bases and J dropped 3; count of bases not matched to a gene: 5. The germline gives CDR1 SGHRS, CDR2 YFSETQ. CDR3 sequence reads: CASSWGQGGTDTQYF. The CDR3 DNA reads TGCGCCAGCAGCTGGGGACAGGGAGGGACAGATACGCAGTATTTT.

V is TRBV7-8 and J is TRBJ2-1; D ambiguous. The germline V and J ends were trimmed by 1 base and 8 bases, with 15 bases remaining between them. Per the germline V gene, CDR1 is SGHVS and CDR2 is FQNEAQ. The CDR3 loop spans 15 amino acids. CDR3 bases: TGTGCCAGCAGCTTAGATCTATATAGATTCGATGAGCAGTTCTTC. Protein sequence: CASSLDLYRFDEQFF. The full variable domain, with the rest looked up from reference TRBV7-8 and TRBJ2-1, is GAGVSQSPRYKVAKRGQDVALRCDPISGHVSLFWYQQALGQGPEFLTYFQNEAQLDKSGLPSDRFFAERPEGSVSTLKIQRTQQEDSAVYLCASSLDLYRFDEQFFGPGTRLTVL.

A single count supports this clone. The chain joins TRBV10-3 to TRBJ2-3; unclear D gene. The germline gives CDR1 ENHRY, CDR2 SYGVKD. Trimming cost V 4 bases and J 0 bases, with 8 bases left between them. The CDR3 spans 14 residues. This CDR3 is CAISVSGSTDTQYF. For the CDR3, the DNA is TGTGCCATCAGTGTCTCCGGGAGCACAGATACGCAGTATTTT.

V gene TRBV7-2 combines with J gene TRBJ2-5; D might be TRBD2 (5 bases). This CDR3 is 15 amino acids long. Germline V gene data show CDR1 as SGHTA and CDR2 as FQGNSA. V was clipped by 1 base and J by 5 bases, with 14 bases between them. DNA for the CDR3: TGTGCCAGCAGCTTAGGTACCTCTCGAGGGGAGACCCAGTACTTC. Its protein is CASSLGTSRGETQYF.

V usage is TRBV19 and J usage is TRBJ1-5; D is possibly TRBD1 (5 bases). V lost 1 base, J lost 3 bases, and 16 bases lay in between. CDR3 length equals 17 residues. Germline V lookup: CDR1 LNHDA, CDR2 SQIVND (reference sequence). The chain's CDR3 is CASSIGWGRTHNQPQHF. The CDR3 DNA sequence: TGTGCCAGTAGTATAGGGTGGGGAAGGACACACAATCAGCCCCAGCATTTT.

The gene calls are TRBV10-3 and TRBJ1-6, with 11 bases aligning to TRBD1. Germline values: CDR1 ENHRY, CDR2 SYGVKD. The V segment lost 10 bases and the J segment 7 bases; nucleotides outside the gene matches: 9. The CDR3 consists of 15 residues. The CDR3 loop reads CATSGQGASNSPLHF. CDR3 nucleotide sequence: TGTGCCACTTCCGGACAGGGGGCTTCGAATTCACCCCTCCACTTT.

In its sample, this clone was seen once. The J gene is TRBJ1-2, the V gene TRBV19, with TRBD1 identical over 9 bases. The CDR3 is 14 amino acids. Germline V gene sequence: CDR1 LNHDA, CDR2 SQIVND (reference sequence). V dropped 6 bases and J dropped 0; count of bases not matched to a gene: 2. As DNA, the CDR3 is TGTGCCAGTAGGGACAGGGGCCCTAACTATGGCTACACCTTC. This sequence encodes CASRDRGPNYGYTF.

The chain combines TRBV7-2 with TRBJ2-2; D is uncertain. There are 13 residues in the CDR3. The ends were cut back, 1 base at V and 4 bases at J, with 4 bases in the middle. The V gene's germline CDR1 is SGHTA and CDR2 FQGNSA. The CDR3 DNA reads TGTGCCAGCAGCTTAGAGGGCACCGGGGAGCTGTTTTTT. Amino acid sequence: CASSLEGTGELFF.

The table lists this clone with a count of one. The V and J genes are TRBV5-1 and TRBJ2-5, with 8 bases aligning to TRBD1. The V segment lost 0 bases and the J segment 4 bases; nucleotides outside the gene matches: 2. Germline assignment: CDR1 SGHRS and CDR2 YFSETQ. The CDR3 extends over 14 amino acids. The CDR3, as DNA: TGCGCCAGCAGCTTGGACAGGGGGAGAGAGACCCAGTACTTC. Amino acid sequence: CASSLDRGRETQYF.

The chain has TRBV28 and TRBJ2-2; perhaps D is TRBD1 or TRBD2 (7 bases each). The CDR3 extends over 15 amino acids. V lost 6 bases to trimming and J lost 5 bases, with 16 bases between them. From germline, CDR1 is MDHEN and CDR2 SYDVKM. The CDR3 DNA reads TGTGCCAGCAGCCCCAGGGGGAGGGTTACCGGGGAGCTGTTTTTT. It is translated as CASSPRGRVTGELFF.

The chain joins TRBV28 to TRBJ2-1, with D hard to call. Germline V gives CDR1 MDHEN, CDR2 SYDVKM. The CDR3 is 12 residues long. V gave up 4 bases and J gave up 5 bases, with 6 bases separating them. CDR3 protein: CASSWADNEQFF. CDR3 nucleotides: TGTGCCAGCAGTTGGGCCGACAATGAGCAGTTCTTC.